This TCR beta chain was found in a study of shared clonotypes between healthy human individuals. Study-wide context: Three plates were used per donor for CD4 naive, three for CD4 memory, two for CD8 naive and one for CD8 memory.

General study results and limits: The small donor group covered limited genetic and exposure diversity. For sorted subsets, rarefaction showed incomplete sequencing despite large depth. It was only blood that was sampled, and tissue repertoires likely differ.

The germline V gene encodes CDR1 LNHDA and CDR2 SQIVND (reference sequence). V lost 3 bases and J lost 0, with 12 bases in between. The CDR3 loop spans 16 amino acids. Terminally differentiated effector memory CD45RA+ cells were left out of the naive CD8 fraction, which was CD45RO-negative and positively selected for CCR7. As to this clone: What it binds is not known.

Data came from immunoSEQ multiplex PCR; TCRdb stores just in-frame clones and leaves some out. Counted here are some 2 million clones, about 95% occurring once; the ten biggest clones make up 1% to 1.5%. The receptor comes from a man aged 18-30 years in good health. This chain uses TRBV19 with TRBJ1-3; possibly TRBD1 for D (5 bases). Source material: naive CD8+ T cells sorted from blood. The CDR3 DNA follows: TGTGCCAGTAGTATCGGGGCAGGGAGCTCTGGAAACACCATATATTTT. Its protein product is CASSIGAGSSGNTIYF.